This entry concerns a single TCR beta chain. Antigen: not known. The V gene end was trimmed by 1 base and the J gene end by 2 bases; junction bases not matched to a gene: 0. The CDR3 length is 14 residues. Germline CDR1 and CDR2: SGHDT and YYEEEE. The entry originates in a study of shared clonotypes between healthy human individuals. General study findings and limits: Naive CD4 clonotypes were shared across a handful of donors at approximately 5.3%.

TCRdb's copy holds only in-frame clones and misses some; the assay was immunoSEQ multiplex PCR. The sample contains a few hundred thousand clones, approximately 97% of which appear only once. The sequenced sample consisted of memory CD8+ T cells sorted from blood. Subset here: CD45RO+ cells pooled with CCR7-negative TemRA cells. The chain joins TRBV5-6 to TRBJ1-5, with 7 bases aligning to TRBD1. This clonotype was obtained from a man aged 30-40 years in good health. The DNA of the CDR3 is TGTGCCAGCAGCTTGACAGGGGGCAATCAGCCCCAGCATTTT. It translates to CASSLTGGNQPQHF.